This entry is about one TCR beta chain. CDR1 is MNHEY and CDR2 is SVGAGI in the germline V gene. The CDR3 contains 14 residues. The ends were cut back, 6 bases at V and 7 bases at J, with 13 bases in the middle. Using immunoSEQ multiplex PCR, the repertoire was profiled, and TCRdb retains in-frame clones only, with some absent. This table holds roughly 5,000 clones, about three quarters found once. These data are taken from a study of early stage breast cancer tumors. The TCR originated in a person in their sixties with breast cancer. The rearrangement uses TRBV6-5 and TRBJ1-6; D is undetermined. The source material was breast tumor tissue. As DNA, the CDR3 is TGTGCCAGCAGCGGGCGGCAGAGGAATTCACCCCTCCACTTT. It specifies CASSGRQRNSPLHF.